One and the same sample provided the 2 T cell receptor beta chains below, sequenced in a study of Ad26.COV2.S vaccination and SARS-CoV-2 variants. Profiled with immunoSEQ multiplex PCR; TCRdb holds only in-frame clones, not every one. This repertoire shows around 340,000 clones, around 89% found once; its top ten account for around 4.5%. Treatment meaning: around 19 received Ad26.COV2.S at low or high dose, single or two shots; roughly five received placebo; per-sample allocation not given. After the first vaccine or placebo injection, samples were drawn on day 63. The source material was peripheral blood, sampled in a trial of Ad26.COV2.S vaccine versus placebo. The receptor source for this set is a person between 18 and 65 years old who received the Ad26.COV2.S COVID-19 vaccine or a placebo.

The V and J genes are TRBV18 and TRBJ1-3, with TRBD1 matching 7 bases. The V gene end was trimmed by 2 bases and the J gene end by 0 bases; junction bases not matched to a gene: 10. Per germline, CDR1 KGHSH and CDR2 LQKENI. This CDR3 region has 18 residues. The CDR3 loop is CASSPSGTEWNSGNTIYF. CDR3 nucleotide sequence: TGTGCCAGCTCACCAAGCGGGACAGAGTGGAACTCTGGAAACACCATATATTTT. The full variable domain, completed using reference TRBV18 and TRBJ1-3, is NAGVMQNPRHLVRRRGQEARLRCSPMKGHSHVYWYRQLPEEGLKFMVYLQKENIIDESGMPKERFSAEFPKEGPSILRIQQVVRGDSAAYFCASSPSGTEWNSGNTIYFGEGSWLTVV.

Here the CDR3 reads CASSLDGGATYEQYF. The CDR3, as DNA: TGTGCCAGTAGTCTCGACGGGGGAGCAACCTACGAGCAGTACTTC. The J gene is TRBJ2-7, the V gene TRBV19; D might be TRBD2 (6 bases). The V end was cut by 5 bases, the J end by 2 bases, with 16 bases between. Germline V lookup: CDR1 LNHDA, CDR2 SQIVND (reference sequence). The CDR3 consists of 15 residues. Full variable domain (rest looked up from reference TRBV19 and TRBJ2-7): DGGITQSPKYLFRKEGQNVTLSCEQNLNHDAMYWYRQDPGQGLRLIYYSQIVNDFQKGDIAEGYSVSREKKESFPLTVTSAQKNPTAFYLCASSLDGGATYEQYFGPGTRLTVT.